Below, one T cell receptor beta chain is given with its context. The data stem from a study of control samples from healthy donors and cancer patients. Clones were read by immunoSEQ multiplex PCR, and TCRdb kept only the in-frame ones, dropping some. Of tens of thousands of clones in the sample, approximately 94% were seen once. The CDR3 consists of 15 residues. Between the trimmed V and J ends, which lost 4 bases and 4 bases, there was a span of 16 bases. Germline assignment: CDR1 LGHDT and CDR2 YNNKEL (reference sequence). The chain recombines TRBV3-1 (or the pseudogene TRBV3-2) with TRBJ1-2; D is perhaps TRBD1 (5 bases). Sequenced: PBMCs. This clonotype originated in a woman aged 40 to 55 with lung cancer. CDR3 DNA: TGTGCCAGCAGCCTAGCGGATGCGGGGCCCTATGGCTACACCTTC. This sequence encodes CASSLADAGPYGYTF.